This note documents a single T cell receptor beta chain sequence. What it binds is not known. The PCR used 60 Vbeta and 13 Jbeta primers. Data came from immunoSEQ multiplex PCR; TCRdb stores just in-frame clones and leaves some out. The sample lists more than 150,000 clones; around 84% were seen once. The data originate from a study of cytomegalovirus exposure and HLA in healthy donors. Study conclusions and caveats: CMV serostatus was the only recorded immune exposure for donors.

The CDR3 runs to 14 residues. CDR1 and CDR2 from the germline V gene are MNHNS and SASEGT. The sequencing sample was made of PBMCs. V gene TRBV6-1 combines with J gene TRBJ2-5; 8 bases line up with TRBD1. TRBJ2-7 explains the end of the DNA better; the J call may be wrong. This sequence was found in a woman aged 45-59 years in good health and CMV-seropositive. The CDR3 loop reads CASIKTTGADEQYF. In nucleotides, the CDR3 is TGTGCCAGCATTAAAACGACAGGGGCTGACGAGCAGTACTTC.